One sample yielded the 4 T cell receptor beta chains listed below, sequenced in a study of blood T cell repertoires in COVID-19. Clones were sequenced by immunoSEQ multiplex PCR, and TCRdb holds only the in-frame ones, with some missing. Among around 110,000 clones, around 88% were seen once, and the ten largest hold 5.5% to 8%. Sequenced material: peripheral blood. The receptors come from a man in his fifties or sixties with active or convalescent COVID-19.

The chain couples TRBV10-3 to TRBJ1-1; no clear D gene. Germline CDR1 ENHRY, CDR2 SYGVKD. V shed 6 bases and J shed 2 bases, with 10 bases lying between them. The CDR3 runs to 13 residues. The CDR3 nucleotides are TGTGCCATCAGGAGACACAGTAACACTGAAGCTTTCTTT. It specifies CAIRRHSNTEAFF.

The genes are TRBV14 and TRBJ2-7, with 7 bases lining up with TRBD2. With 2 bases clipped from V and 2 bases from J, the junction kept 3 bases outside the gene matches. Germline V CDR1 and CDR2: SGHDN, FVKESK. The CDR3 loop spans 14 amino acids. The CDR3, as DNA: TGTGCCAGCAGCCAACTAGCGGACACCTACGAGCAGTACTTC. Translating gives CASSQLADTYEQYF.

Here the CDR3 DNA reads TGTGCCAGCAGTTCGAATAGCTACGAGCAGTACTTC. As protein: CASSSNSYEQYF. This chain links TRBV27 with TRBJ2-7, with D uncertain. The CDR3 sequence is 12 residues long. V was cut by 4 bases and J by 3 bases, with 7 bases left in between. Germline V lookup: CDR1 MNHEY, CDR2 SMNVEV (reference sequence).

In this sample, this clone turned up a few times. The chain carries TRBV30 and TRBJ1-1; D is ambiguous. Looked up from germline, CDR1 is GTSNPN and CDR2 is SVGIG (reference sequence). This CDR3 is built from 13 residues. Trimming removed 2 bases from V and 1 base from J, with 8 bases in between. CDR3 nucleotides: TGTGCCTGGAGTCCCTCGGGGAACACTGAAGCTTTCTTT. Protein: CAWSPSGNTEAFF.